A selection of T cell receptor beta chains follows, all from one sample in a study of blood T cell repertoires in COVID-19. Sequenced by immunoSEQ multiplex PCR; TCRdb stores in-frame clones only, minus some. The sample contains around 21,000 clones, roughly 84% of which appear only once. Sequenced input: peripheral blood. The receptors were sampled from a man aged 40-49 years with acute or convalescent COVID-19. The CDR3 runs from the conserved cysteine through the conserved F or W. Fields, in order: V gene, D gene, clone size, J gene, CDR3 protein, CDR3 DNA. The D gene is left open where the match is weak. The listing skips clone size in some rows; elsewhere it reads once, few, many or a size class.

v_call: TRBV13; d_call: -; clone_size: -; j_call: TRBJ2-5; cdr3_aa: CASSLGGQETQYF; cdr3_nt: TGTGCCAGCAGCTTGGGAGGTCAAGAGACCCAGTACTTC
v_call: TRBV11-2; d_call: -; clone_size: -; j_call: TRBJ1-1; cdr3_aa: CASSLRGGSTEAFF; cdr3_nt: TGTGCCAGCAGCTTACGGGGGGGGAGCACTGAAGCTTTCTTT
v_call: TRBV7-9; d_call: TRBD1; clone_size: -; j_call: TRBJ2-2; cdr3_aa: CASSTDRGNTGELFF; cdr3_nt: TGTGCCAGCAGCACGGACAGGGGTAACACCGGGGAGCTGTTTTTT
v_call: TRBV25-1; d_call: TRBD1; clone_size: -; j_call: TRBJ2-1; cdr3_aa: CASSEAGGRSYNEQFF; cdr3_nt: TGTGCCAGCAGTGAAGCAGGGGGCAGGTCCTACAATGAGCAGTTCTTC
v_call: TRBV7-2; d_call: TRBD2; clone_size: -; j_call: TRBJ2-7; cdr3_aa: CASSFLAGGPNEQYF; cdr3_nt: TGTGCCAGCAGCTTCCTAGCGGGAGGGCCGAACGAGCAGTACTTC
v_call: TRBV18; d_call: TRBD1; clone_size: -; j_call: TRBJ1-5; cdr3_aa: CASSPDRLDRGNQPQHF; cdr3_nt: TGTGCCAGCTCACCTGACCGGCTGGACAGGGGGAATCAGCCCCAGCATTTT
v_call: TRBV19; d_call: TRBD1; clone_size: -; j_call: TRBJ2-2; cdr3_aa: CASSIGTGLGGELFF; cdr3_nt: TGTGCCAGTAGTATCGGGACAGGGCTTGGCGGGGAGCTGTTTTTT
v_call: TRBV25-1; d_call: -; clone_size: few; j_call: TRBJ1-2; cdr3_aa: CASSANGVVWGYTF; cdr3_nt: TGTGCCAGCAGCGCCAACGGGGTTGTGTGGGGCTACACCTTC
v_call: TRBV4-2; d_call: TRBD1; clone_size: -; j_call: TRBJ1-1; cdr3_aa: CASSQGGQGAPEAFF; cdr3_nt: TGTGCCAGCAGCCAAGGGGGACAGGGGGCTCCTGAAGCTTTCTTT
v_call: TRBV19; d_call: TRBD1; clone_size: -; j_call: TRBJ1-2; cdr3_aa: CASSRDRQAYYGYTF; cdr3_nt: TGTGCCAGTAGTAGGGACAGACAAGCGTACTATGGCTACACCTTC
v_call: TRBV4-1; d_call: -; clone_size: -; j_call: TRBJ1-2; cdr3_aa: CASSQAERTDLRGYTF; cdr3_nt: TGCGCCAGCAGCCAGGCGGAGAGGACGGACTTGCGGGGCTACACCTTC
v_call: TRBV7-6; d_call: TRBD1; clone_size: -; j_call: TRBJ1-2; cdr3_aa: CASSRRTGGDGYTF; cdr3_nt: TGTGCCAGCAGCCGAAGGACAGGGGGCGATGGCTACACCTTC
v_call: TRBV5-6; d_call: -; clone_size: -; j_call: TRBJ2-4; cdr3_aa: CASSSGGSKNIQYF; cdr3_nt: TGTGCCAGCAGCTCAGGCGGGTCCAAAAACATTCAGTACTTC
v_call: TRBV20-1; d_call: -; clone_size: -; j_call: TRBJ1-5; cdr3_aa: CSASEAKGKVQPQHF; cdr3_nt: TGCAGTGCTAGTGAGGCCAAGGGGAAGGTTCAGCCCCAGCATTTT
v_call: TRBV5-1; d_call: TRBD1; clone_size: few; j_call: TRBJ1-6; cdr3_aa: CASRPGQGDNSPLHF; cdr3_nt: TGCGCCAGCCGACCGGGACAGGGGGATAATTCACCCCTCCACTTT
v_call: TRBV29-1; d_call: TRBD1; clone_size: -; j_call: TRBJ2-2; cdr3_aa: CSVIYRGTGELFF; cdr3_nt: TGCAGCGTGATCTACAGGGGCACCGGGGAGCTGTTTTTT
v_call: TRBV6-4; d_call: -; clone_size: -; j_call: TRBJ2-1; cdr3_aa: CASSESGTSNLDEQFF; cdr3_nt: TGTGCCAGCAGTGAGTCGGGGACAAGCAACTTAGATGAGCAGTTCTTC
v_call: TRBV6-5; d_call: TRBD1; clone_size: -; j_call: TRBJ2-7; cdr3_aa: CASRGLTGTNYEQYF; cdr3_nt: TGTGCCAGCAGGGGTTTGACAGGGACAAACTACGAGCAGTACTTC
v_call: TRBV7-6; d_call: TRBD1; clone_size: few; j_call: TRBJ2-2; cdr3_aa: CASSLYVRGQGFGGELFF; cdr3_nt: TGTGCCAGCAGCTTATACGTCCGGGGACAGGGGTTTGGCGGGGAGCTGTTTTTT
v_call: TRBV7-9; d_call: -; clone_size: -; j_call: TRBJ1-1; cdr3_aa: CASSTDRGNTEAFF; cdr3_nt: TGTGCCAGCAGCACCGACAGAGGTAACACTGAAGCTTTCTTT
v_call: TRBV19; d_call: -; clone_size: -; j_call: TRBJ1-5; cdr3_aa: CASSIDHQGWQPQHF; cdr3_nt: TGTGCCAGTAGTATAGATCACCAGGGCTGGCAGCCCCAGCATTTT
v_call: TRBV18; d_call: TRBD1; clone_size: -; j_call: TRBJ1-1; cdr3_aa: CASSPGPTGQGAWWTEAFF; cdr3_nt: TGTGCCAGCTCACCGGGACCCACGGGACAGGGGGCTTGGTGGACTGAAGCTTTCTTT
v_call: TRBV30; d_call: TRBD1; clone_size: -; j_call: TRBJ2-7; cdr3_aa: CAWSPGTGPTYEQYF; cdr3_nt: TGTGCCTGGAGCCCCGGGACAGGGCCTACCTACGAGCAGTACTTC
v_call: TRBV27; d_call: -; clone_size: -; j_call: TRBJ1-3; cdr3_aa: CASSLTSRQAGNTIYF; cdr3_nt: TGTGCCAGCAGTTTAACGTCCAGGCAAGCTGGAAACACCATATATTTT
v_call: TRBV18; d_call: TRBD1; clone_size: -; j_call: TRBJ2-3; cdr3_aa: CASSPRTGVSDTQYF; cdr3_nt: TGTGCCAGCTCACCGCGAACAGGGGTCTCAGATACGCAGTATTTT
v_call: TRBV19; d_call: TRBD1; clone_size: -; j_call: TRBJ1-5; cdr3_aa: CASRTQGGIGQPQHF; cdr3_nt: TGTGCCAGTAGAACACAGGGGGGTATAGGTCAGCCCCAGCATTTT
v_call: TRBV25-1; d_call: TRBD2; clone_size: -; j_call: TRBJ2-3; cdr3_aa: CASRSGGAGTDTQYF; cdr3_nt: TGTGCCAGCAGGTCGGGGGGAGCGGGCACAGATACGCAGTATTTT
v_call: TRBV28; d_call: -; clone_size: few; j_call: TRBJ1-4; cdr3_aa: CASTTISRRENEKLFF; cdr3_nt: TGTGCCAGCACCACAATATCACGTAGGGAGAATGAAAAACTGTTTTTT